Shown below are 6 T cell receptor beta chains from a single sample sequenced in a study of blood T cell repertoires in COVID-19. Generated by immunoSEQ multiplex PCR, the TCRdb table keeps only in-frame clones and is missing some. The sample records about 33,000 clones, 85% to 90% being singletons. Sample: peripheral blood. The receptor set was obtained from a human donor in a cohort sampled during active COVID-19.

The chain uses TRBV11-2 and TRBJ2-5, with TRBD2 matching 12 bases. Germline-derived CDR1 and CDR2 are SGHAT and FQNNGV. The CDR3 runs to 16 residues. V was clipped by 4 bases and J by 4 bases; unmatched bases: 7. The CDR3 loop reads CASSSLTSGSGETQYF. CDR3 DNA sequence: TGTGCCAGCAGCTCCTTGACTAGCGGGAGCGGAGAGACCCAGTACTTC.

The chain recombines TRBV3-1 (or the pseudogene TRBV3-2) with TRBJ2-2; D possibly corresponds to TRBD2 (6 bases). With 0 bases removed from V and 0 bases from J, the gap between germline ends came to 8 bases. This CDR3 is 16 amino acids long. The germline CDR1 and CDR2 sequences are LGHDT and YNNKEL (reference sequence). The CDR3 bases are TGTGCCAGCAGCCAAGACGGGGACTCGAACACCGGGGAGCTGTTTTTT. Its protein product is CASSQDGDSNTGELFF.

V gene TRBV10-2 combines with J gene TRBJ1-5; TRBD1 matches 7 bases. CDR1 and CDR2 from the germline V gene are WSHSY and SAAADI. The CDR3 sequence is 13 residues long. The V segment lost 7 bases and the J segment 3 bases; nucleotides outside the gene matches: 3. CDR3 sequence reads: CASTGQNNQPQHF. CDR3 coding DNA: TGCGCCAGCACGGGACAGAACAATCAGCCCCAGCATTTT.

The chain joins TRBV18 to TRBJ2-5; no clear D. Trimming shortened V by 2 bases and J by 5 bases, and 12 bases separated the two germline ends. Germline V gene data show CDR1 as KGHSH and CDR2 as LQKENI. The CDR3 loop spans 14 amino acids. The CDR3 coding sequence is TGTGCCAGCTCACCAGCTTGGGCGATGGAGACCCAGTACTTC. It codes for CASSPAWAMETQYF.

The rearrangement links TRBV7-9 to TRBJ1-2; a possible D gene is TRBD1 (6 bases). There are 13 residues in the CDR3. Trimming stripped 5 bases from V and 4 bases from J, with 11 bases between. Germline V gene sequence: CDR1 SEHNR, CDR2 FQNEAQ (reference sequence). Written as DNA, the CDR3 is TGTGCCAGCAGCCCCGGGACACCCTATGGCTACACCTTC. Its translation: CASSPGTPYGYTF. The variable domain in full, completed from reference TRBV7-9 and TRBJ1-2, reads DTGVSQNPRHKITKRGQNVTFRCDPISEHNRLYWYRQTLGQGPEFLTYFQNEAQLEKSRLLSDRFSAERPKGSFSTLEIQRTEQGDSAMYLCASSPGTPYGYTFGSGTRLTVV.

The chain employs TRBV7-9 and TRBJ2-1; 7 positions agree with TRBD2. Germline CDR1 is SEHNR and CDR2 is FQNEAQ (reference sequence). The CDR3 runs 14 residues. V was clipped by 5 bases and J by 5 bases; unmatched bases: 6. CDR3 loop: CASSTRTSDNEQFF. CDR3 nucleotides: TGTGCCAGCAGCACCCGTACTAGCGACAATGAGCAGTTCTTC. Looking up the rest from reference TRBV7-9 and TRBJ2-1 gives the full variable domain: DTGVSQNPRHKITKRGQNVTFRCDPISEHNRLYWYRQTLGQGPEFLTYFQNEAQLEKSRLLSDRFSAERPKGSFSTLEIQRTEQGDSAMYLCASSTRTSDNEQFFGPGTRLTVL.